This T cell receptor beta chain stems from a study of T cell repertoires in cytomegalovirus infection. This clonotype was seen only a few times. TCRdb called the reads again in MiXCR, with one record for every CDR3 protein. The sample has about 320,000 distinct CDR3 sequences, over 7.5% seen once. V was clipped by 2 bases and J by 6 bases, with 17 bases between them. The CDR3 runs to 16 residues. V and J are TRBV12-3 or TRBV12-4 and TRBJ1-5, with D possibly matching TRBD1 (5 bases). Sequencing input: PBMCs. The clonotype comes from a human donor in good health (CMV status not recorded). Some clones in this sample may be carry-over from other donors' samples. As DNA, the CDR3 is TGTGCCAGCAGTTTATCAGTACCCGGGAGGGGTCAGCCCCAGCATTTT. Amino acid sequence: CASSLSVPGRGQPQHF.